This T cell receptor (beta chain) came from a study of OX40 agonist ivuxolimab in advanced cancers. Study-wide context: Patients got intravenous ivuxolimab at 0.01 to 10 mg/kg every 2 weeks. Overall study findings and caveats: Normalized expansion of T-cell clones was also low for some nonresponders. Circulating CD4+ and CD8+ T cells showed clonal expansion by week 6 at 0.1 to 3.0 mg/kg.

This CDR3 is 13 amino acids long. The V end lost 1 base, the J end lost 7 bases, and 11 bases lay between the germline ends. Germline V lookup: CDR1 LNHNV, CDR2 YYDKDF (reference sequence). Of note for this clone: What it binds is unknown.

Profiled with immunoSEQ multiplex PCR; TCRdb holds only in-frame clones, not every one. The table has about 61,000 clones, around 82% seen once. The sequence derives from an adult with an advanced solid tumor such as melanoma, head and neck, liver or kidney cancer. This chain joins TRBV15 and TRBJ2-7; D is undetermined. The source material was CD4+ or CD8+ T cells sorted from blood, sampled in a trial of the OX40 agonist ivuxolimab. The CDR3 here is CATSRGSLGEQYF. The CDR3 nucleotides are TGTGCCACCAGCAGAGGGAGTTTGGGTGAGCAGTACTTC. The full variable domain, its missing parts supplied by reference TRBV15 and TRBJ2-7, is DAMVIQNPRYQVTQFGKPVTLSCSQTLNHNVMYWYQQKSSQAPKLLFHYYDKDFNNEADTPDNFQSRRPNTSFCFLDIRSPGLGDTAMYLCATSRGSLGEQYFGPGTRLTVT.